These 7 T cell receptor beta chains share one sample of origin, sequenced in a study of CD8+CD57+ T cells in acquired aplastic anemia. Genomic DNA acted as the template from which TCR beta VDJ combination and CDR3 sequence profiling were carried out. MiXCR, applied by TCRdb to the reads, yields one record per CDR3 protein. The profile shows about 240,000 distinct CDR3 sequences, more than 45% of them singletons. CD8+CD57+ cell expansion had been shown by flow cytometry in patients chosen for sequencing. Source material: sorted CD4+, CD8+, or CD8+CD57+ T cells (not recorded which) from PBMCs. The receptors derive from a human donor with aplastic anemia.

CDR3 sequence reads: CASSSGDRDNEQFF. The CDR3 bases are TGTGCCAGCAGCTCGGGGGACAGGGACAATGAGCAGTTCTTC. This chain joins TRBV7-4 and TRBJ2-1, with 9 positions matching TRBD1. The CDR3 consists of 14 residues. V was clipped by 4 bases and J by 5 bases; unmatched bases: 3. The V gene's germline CDR1 is SGHVT and CDR2 SQSDAQ.

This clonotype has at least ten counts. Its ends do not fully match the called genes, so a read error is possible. The CDR3, as DNA: TGTGCCAGCACCTTAGAGGACACGTTCCAAGAGACCCAGTACTTC. Translation gives CASTLEDTFQETQYF. The chain combines TRBV7-9 with TRBJ2-5, with a weak D call TRBD1 (5 bases). The CDR3 extends over 15 amino acids. Germline V gene sequence: CDR1 SEHNR, CDR2 FQNEAQ (reference sequence).

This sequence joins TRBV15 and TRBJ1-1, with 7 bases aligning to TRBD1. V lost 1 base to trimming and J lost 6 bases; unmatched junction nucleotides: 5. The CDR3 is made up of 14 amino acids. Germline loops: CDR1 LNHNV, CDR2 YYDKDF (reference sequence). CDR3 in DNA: TGTGCCACCAGCAGAGGGACAGGCGGGCCTGAAGCTTTCTTT. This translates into CATSRGTGGPEAFF.

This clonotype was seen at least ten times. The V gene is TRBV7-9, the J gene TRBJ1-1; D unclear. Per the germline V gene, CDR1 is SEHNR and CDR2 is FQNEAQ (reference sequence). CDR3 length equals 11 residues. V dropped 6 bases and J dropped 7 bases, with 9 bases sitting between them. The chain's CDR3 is CASSGPVEAFF. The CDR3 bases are TGTGCCAGCAGTGGTCCGGTTGAAGCTTTCTTT.

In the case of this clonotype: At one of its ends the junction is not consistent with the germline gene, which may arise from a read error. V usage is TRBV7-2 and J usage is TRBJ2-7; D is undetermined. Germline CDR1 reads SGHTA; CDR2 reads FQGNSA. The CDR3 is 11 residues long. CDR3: CASGFGAEQYF. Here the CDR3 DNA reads TGTGCCAGCGGCTTCGGAGCCGAGCAGTACTTC.

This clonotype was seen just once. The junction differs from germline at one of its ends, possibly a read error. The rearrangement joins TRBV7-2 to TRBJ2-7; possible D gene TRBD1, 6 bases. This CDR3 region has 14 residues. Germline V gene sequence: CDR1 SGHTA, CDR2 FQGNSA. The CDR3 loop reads CASSQSGASYEQYF. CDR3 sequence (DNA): TGCGCCAGCAGCCAATCAGGGGCCTCCTACGAGCAGTACTTC.

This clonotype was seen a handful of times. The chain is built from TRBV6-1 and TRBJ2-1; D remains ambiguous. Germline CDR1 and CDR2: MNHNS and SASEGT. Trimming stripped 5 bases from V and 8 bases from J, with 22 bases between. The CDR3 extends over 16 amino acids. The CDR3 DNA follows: TGTGCCAGCAGTTATTATCCTAGTCGTCTTGTCTATGAGCAGTTCTTC. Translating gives CASSYYPSRLVYEQFF.